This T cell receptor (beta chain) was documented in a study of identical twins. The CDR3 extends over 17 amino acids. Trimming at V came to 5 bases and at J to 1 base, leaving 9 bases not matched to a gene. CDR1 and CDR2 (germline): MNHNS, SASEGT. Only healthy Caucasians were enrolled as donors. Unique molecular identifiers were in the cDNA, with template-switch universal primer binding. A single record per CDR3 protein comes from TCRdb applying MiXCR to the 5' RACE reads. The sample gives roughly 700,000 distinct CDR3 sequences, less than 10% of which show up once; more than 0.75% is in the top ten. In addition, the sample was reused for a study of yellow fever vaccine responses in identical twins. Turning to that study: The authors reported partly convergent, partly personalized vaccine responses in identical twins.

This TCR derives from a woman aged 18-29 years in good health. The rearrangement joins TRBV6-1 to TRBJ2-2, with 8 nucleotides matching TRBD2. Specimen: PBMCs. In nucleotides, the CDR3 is TGTGCCAGCAGTACCCAACTAGCGGAGCTGAACACCGGGGAGCTGTTTTTT. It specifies CASSTQLAELNTGELFF.